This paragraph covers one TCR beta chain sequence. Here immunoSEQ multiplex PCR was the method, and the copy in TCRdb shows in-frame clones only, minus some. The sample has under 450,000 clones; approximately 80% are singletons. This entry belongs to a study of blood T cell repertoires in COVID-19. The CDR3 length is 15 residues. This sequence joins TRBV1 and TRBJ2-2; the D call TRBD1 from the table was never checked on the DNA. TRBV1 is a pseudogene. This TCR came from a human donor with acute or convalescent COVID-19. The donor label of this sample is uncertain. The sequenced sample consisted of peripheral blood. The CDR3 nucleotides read TGCACCAGCAGCCAAGCCGGGACAAAAGCCGGGGAGCTGTTTTTT. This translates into CTSSQAGTKAGELFF.